This T cell receptor beta chain appears in the sequencing data of a study of blood T cell repertoires in COVID-19. Study-wide context: Whether acute or convalescent, the COVID-19 samples came from the United States, Italy and Spain.

Trimming took 1 base from V and 7 from J; bases not matched to a gene: 7. Germline CDR1 reads MNHEY; CDR2 reads SVGAGI. The CDR3 runs 15 residues. Source study methods: Amplification of reference gene primers provided the estimated nucleated cell counts. The assay was immunoSEQ multiplex PCR, and TCRdb's table has in-frame clones only and misses some. V, J and clone size derive from that table, while D and trimming were established from the DNA sequence. The table records under 85,000 clones, 70% to 90% of them present only once. The chain carries TRBV6-5 and TRBJ2-7, with 10 bases that match TRBD2. This clonotype was sampled from an elderly woman with active or convalescent COVID-19. The sequenced sample consisted of peripheral blood. CDR3 bases: TGTGCCAGCAGTTACTTCGCGGGAGCGGGGGGGGAGCAGTACTTC. Translation gives CASSYFAGAGGEQYF.